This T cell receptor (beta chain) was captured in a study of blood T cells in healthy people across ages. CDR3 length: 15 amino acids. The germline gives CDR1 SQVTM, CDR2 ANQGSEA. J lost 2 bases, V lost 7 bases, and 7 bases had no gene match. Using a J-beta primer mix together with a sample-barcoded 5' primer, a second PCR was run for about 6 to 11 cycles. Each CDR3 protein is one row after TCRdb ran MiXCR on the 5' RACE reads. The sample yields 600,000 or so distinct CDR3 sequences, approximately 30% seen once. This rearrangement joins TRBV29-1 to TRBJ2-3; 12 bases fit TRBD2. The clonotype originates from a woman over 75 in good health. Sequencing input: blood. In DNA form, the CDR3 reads TGCAGCGCTGGGACTAGCGGGCTTCCCACAGATACGCAGTATTTT. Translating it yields CSAGTSGLPTDTQYF.